This T cell receptor beta chain emerged from a study of blood T cell repertoires in COVID-19. Original handling: Researchers report that nucleated cell counts were estimated from reference gene primer amplification. Clones were sequenced by immunoSEQ multiplex PCR, and TCRdb holds only the in-frame ones, with some missing. V and J calls and clone size are copied from that table; D and trimming were computed from the DNA. The sample holds around 160,000 clones, roughly 87% seen once. The V gene's germline CDR1 is LGHNT and CDR2 FRNRAP. J was trimmed by 3 bases and V by 6 bases; bases with no gene match: 4. The CDR3 covers 14 residues.

The sequencing sample was made of PBMCs or T cells enriched from blood (not recorded which). The genes are TRBV12-5 and TRBJ2-1; 8 nucleotides match TRBD1. The source is a man aged 50 to 60 who had recovered from COVID-19. The CDR3 reads CASGQQGGYNEQFF. For the CDR3, the DNA is TGTGCTAGTGGCCAACAGGGGGGCTACAATGAGCAGTTCTTC.